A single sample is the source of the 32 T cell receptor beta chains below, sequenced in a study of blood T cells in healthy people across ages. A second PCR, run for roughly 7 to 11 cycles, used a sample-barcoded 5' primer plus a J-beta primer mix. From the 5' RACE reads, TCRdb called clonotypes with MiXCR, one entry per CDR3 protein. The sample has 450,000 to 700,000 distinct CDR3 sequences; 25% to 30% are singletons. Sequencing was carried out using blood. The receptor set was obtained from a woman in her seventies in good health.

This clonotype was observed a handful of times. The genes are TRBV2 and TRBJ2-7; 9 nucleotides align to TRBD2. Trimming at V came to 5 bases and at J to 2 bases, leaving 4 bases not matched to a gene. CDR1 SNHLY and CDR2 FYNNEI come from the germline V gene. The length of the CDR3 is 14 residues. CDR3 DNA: TGTGCCAGCAGTAGCGGGGGGACCCCCTACGAGCAGTACTTC. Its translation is CASSSGGTPYEQYF.

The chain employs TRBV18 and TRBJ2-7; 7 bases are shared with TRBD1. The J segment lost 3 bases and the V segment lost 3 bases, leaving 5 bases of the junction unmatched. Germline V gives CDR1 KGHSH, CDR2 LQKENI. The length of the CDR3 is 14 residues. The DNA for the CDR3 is TGTGCCAGCTCACCTCCGGCAGGGGGCTACGAGCAGTACTTC. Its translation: CASSPPAGGYEQYF.

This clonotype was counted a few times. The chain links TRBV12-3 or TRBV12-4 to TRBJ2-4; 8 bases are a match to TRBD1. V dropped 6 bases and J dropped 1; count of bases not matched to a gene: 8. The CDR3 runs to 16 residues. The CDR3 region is CASSLGQGTAKNIQYF. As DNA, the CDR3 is TGTGCCAGCAGCCTCGGACAGGGAACGGCCAAAAACATTCAGTACTTC.

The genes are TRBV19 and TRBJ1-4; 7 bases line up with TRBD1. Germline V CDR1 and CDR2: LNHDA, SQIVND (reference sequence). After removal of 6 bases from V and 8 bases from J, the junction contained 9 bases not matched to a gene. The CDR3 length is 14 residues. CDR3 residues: CASRALGGREKLFF. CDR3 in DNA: TGTGCCAGTAGAGCCCTAGGGGGCCGGGAAAAACTGTTTTTT.

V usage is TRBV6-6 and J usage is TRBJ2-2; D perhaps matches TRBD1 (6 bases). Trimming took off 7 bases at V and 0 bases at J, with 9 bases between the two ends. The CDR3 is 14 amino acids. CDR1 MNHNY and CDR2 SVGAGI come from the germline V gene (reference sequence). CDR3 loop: CASTGQPNTGELFF. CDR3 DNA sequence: TGTGCCAGCACCGGACAGCCGAACACCGGGGAGCTGTTTTTT.

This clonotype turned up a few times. CDR3 bases: TGTGCCAGCAGCTCCGACGGTACCGAGCAGTACTTC. Translation: CASSSDGTEQYF. The J gene is TRBJ2-7, the V gene TRBV6-2 or TRBV6-3; no definite D call. The CDR3 has 12 residues. CDR1 MNHEY and CDR2 SVGEGT come from the germline V gene. Trimming pared 6 bases from V and 6 bases from J, leaving 12 bases between.

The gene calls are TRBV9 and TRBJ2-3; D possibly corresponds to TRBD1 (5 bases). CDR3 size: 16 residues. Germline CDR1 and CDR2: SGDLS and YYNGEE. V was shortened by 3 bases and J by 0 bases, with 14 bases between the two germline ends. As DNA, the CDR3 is TGTGCCAGCAGCGCCTCAGGGCGACTCAGCACAGATACGCAGTATTTT. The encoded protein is CASSASGRLSTDTQYF.

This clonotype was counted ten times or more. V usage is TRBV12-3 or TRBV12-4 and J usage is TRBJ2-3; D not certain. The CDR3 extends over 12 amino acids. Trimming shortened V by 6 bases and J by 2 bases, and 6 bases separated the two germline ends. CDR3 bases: TGTGCCAGCAGCTTAATCACAGATACGCAGTATTTT. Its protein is CASSLITDTQYF.

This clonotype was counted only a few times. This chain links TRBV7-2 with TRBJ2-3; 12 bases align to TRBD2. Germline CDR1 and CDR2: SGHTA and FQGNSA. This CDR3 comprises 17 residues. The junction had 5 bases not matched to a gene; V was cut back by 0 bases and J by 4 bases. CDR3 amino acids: CASSLAKLAGGSDTQYF. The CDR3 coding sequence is TGTGCCAGCAGCTTAGCGAAACTAGCGGGGGGTTCAGATACGCAGTATTTT.

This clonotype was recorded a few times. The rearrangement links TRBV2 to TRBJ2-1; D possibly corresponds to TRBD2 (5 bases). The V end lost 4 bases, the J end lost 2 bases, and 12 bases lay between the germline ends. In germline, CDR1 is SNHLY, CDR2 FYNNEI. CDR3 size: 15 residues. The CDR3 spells CASSGLASTYNEQFF. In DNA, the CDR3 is TGTGCCAGCAGTGGGCTAGCCTCAACCTACAATGAGCAGTTCTTC.

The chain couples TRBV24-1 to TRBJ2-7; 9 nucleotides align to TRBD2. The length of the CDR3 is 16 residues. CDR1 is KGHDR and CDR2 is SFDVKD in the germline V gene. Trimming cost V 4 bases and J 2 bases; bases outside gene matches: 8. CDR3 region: CATSENSGSSTYEQYF. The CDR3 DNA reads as TGTGCCACCAGTGAAAATAGCGGGAGTTCCACCTACGAGCAGTACTTC.

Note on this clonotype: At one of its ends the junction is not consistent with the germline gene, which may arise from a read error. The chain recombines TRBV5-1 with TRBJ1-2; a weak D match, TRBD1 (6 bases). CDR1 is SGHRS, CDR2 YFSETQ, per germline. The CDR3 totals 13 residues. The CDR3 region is CARSSGQSYGYTF. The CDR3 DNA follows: TGCGCCCGCAGCTCGGGACAAAGCTATGGCTACACCTTC.

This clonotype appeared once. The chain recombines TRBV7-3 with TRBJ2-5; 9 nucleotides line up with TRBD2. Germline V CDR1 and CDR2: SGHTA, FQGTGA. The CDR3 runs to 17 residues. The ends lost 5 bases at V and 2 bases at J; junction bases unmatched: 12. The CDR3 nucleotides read TGTGCCAGCAGCCCCTCGTATGGAGCGGGGGGACAAGAGACCCAGTACTTC. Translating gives CASSPSYGAGGQETQYF.

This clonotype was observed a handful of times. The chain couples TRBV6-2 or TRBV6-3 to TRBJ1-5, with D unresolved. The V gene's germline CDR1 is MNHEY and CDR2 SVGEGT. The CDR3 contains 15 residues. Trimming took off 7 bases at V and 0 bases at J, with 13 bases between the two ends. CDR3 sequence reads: CASTYDGYSNQPQHF. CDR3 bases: TGTGCCAGCACCTACGACGGATATAGCAATCAGCCCCAGCATTTT.

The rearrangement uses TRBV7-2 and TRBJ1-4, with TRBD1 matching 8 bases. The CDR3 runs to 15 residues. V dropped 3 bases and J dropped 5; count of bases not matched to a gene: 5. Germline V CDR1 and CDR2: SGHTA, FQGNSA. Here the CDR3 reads CASSLRTGPNEKLFF. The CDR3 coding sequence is TGTGCCAGCAGCTTGCGGACAGGGCCGAATGAAAAACTGTTTTTT. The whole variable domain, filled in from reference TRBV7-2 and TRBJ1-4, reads GAGVSQSPSNKVTEKGKDVELRCDPISGHTALYWYRQSLGQGLEFLIYFQGNSAPDKSGLPSDRFSAERTGGSVSTLTIQRTQQEDSAVYLCASSLRTGPNEKLFFGSGTQLSVL.

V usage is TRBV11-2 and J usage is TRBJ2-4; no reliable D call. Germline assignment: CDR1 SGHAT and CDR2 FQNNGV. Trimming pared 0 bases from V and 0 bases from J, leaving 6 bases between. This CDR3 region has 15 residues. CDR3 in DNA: TGTGCCAGCAGCTTAGAAAGGGTAGCCAAAAACATTCAGTACTTC. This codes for CASSLERVAKNIQYF.

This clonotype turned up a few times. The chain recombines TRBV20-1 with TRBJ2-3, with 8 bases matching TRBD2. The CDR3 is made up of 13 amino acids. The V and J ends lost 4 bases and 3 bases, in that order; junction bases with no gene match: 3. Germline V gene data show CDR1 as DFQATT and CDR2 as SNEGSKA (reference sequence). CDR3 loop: CSAIAGPTDTQYF. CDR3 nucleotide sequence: TGCAGTGCTATAGCGGGACCAACAGATACGCAGTATTTT.

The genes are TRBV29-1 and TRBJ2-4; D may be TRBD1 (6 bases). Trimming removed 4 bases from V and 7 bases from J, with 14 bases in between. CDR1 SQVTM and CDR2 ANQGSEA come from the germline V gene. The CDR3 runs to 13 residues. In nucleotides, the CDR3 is TGCAGCGTTGGAGGTGAGCAGGGGAACATTCAGTACTTC. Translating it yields CSVGGEQGNIQYF.

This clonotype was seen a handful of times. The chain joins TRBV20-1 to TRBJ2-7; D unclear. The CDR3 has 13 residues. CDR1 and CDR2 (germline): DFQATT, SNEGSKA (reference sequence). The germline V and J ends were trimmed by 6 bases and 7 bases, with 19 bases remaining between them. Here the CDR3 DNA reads TGCAGTGCCATGACGGGCCCCAGGAAGGAGCAGTACTTC. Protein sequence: CSAMTGPRKEQYF.

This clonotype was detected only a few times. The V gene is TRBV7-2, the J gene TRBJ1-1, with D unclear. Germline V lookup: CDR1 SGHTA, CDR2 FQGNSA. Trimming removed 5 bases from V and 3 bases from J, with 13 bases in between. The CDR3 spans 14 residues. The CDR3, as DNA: TGTGCCAGCAGCCTCTTGGGTCGGGACACTGAAGCTTTCTTT. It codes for CASSLLGRDTEAFF.

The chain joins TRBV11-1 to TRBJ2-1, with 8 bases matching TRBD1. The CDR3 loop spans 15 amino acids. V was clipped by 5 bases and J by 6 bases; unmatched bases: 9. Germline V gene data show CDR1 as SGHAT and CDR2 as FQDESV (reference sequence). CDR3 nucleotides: TGTGCCAGCAGCCCACAGGGGGTAGGTTCCAATGAGCAGTTCTTC. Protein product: CASSPQGVGSNEQFF.

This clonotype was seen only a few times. In nucleotides, the CDR3 is TGCGCCAGCCAGGAAGGGCGAGAGACCCAGTACTTC. This gives the protein CASQEGRETQYF. The chain joins TRBV5-1 to TRBJ2-5, with D hard to call. The CDR3 totals 12 residues. The V gene lost 7 bases and the J gene lost 4 bases, with 11 bases spanning the gap. Germline assignment: CDR1 SGHRS and CDR2 YFSETQ.

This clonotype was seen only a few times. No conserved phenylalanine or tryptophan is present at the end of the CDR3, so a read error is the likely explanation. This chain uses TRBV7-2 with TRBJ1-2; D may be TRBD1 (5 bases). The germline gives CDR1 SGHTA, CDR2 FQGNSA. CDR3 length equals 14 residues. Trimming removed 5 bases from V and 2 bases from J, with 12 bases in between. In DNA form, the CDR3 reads TGTGCCAGCAGCCCAACCGGGGGAAACTATGGCTACACCCTC. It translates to CASSPTGGNYGYTL.

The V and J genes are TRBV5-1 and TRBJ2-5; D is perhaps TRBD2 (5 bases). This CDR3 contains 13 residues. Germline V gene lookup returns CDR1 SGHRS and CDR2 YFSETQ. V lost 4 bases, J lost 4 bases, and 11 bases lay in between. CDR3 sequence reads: CASSQLDRETQYF. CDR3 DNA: TGCGCCAGCAGCCAACTAGACCGAGAGACCCAGTACTTC. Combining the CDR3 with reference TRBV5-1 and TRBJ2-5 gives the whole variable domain KAGVTQTPRYLIKTRGQQVTLSCSPISGHRSVSWYQQTPGQGLQFLFEYFSETQRNKGNFPGRFSGRQFSNSRSEMNVSTLELGDSALYLCASSQLDRETQYFGPGTRLLVL.

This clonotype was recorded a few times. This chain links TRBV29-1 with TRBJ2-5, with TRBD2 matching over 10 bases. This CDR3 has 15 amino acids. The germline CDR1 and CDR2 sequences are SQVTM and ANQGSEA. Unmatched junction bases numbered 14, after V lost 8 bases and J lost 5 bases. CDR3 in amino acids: CSLTQRGGLGETQYF. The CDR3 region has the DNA TGCAGCCTAACCCAGCGGGGGGGCCTCGGGGAGACCCAGTACTTC.

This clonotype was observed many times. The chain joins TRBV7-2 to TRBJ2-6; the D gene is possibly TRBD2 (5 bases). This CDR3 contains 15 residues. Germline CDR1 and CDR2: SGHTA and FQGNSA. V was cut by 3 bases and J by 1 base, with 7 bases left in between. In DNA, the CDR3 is TGTGCCAGCAGCTTGAGACTATCTGGGGCCAACGTCCTGACTTTC. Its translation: CASSLRLSGANVLTF.

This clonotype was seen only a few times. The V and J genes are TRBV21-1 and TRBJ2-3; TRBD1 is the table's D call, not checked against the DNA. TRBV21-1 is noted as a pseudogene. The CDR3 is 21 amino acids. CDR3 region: CASSLPRTGKPPIPSTDTQYF. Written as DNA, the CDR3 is TGTGCCAGCAGCCTCCCTCGGACAGGGAAACCACCCATCCCTAGCACAGATACGCAGTATTTT.

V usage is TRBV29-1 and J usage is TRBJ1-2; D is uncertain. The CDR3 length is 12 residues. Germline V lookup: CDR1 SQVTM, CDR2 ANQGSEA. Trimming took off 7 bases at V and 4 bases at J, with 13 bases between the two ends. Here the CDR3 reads CSAEEGGYGYTF. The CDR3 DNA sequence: TGCAGCGCCGAAGAGGGCGGCTATGGCTACACCTTC.

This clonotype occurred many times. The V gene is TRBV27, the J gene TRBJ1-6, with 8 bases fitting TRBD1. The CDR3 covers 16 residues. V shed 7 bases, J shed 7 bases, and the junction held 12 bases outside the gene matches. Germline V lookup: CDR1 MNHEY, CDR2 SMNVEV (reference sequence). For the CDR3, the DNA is TGTGCCAGCACCTCCCTTGGGACAGGTGCAAATTCACCCCTCCACTTT. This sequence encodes CASTSLGTGANSPLHF.

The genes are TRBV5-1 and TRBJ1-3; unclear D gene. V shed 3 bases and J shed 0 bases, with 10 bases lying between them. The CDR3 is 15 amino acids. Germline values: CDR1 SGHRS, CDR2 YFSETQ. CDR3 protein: CASSSGVSSGNTIYF. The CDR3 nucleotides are TGCGCCAGCAGCTCCGGGGTGAGCTCTGGAAACACCATATATTTT.

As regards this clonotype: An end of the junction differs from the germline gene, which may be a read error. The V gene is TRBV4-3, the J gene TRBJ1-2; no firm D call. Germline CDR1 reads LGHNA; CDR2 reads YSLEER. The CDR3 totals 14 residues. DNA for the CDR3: TGCGCCAGCAGCCAGGTGGACGGTCGTGGCGGCTTCACCTTC. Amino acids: CASSQVDGRGGFTF.

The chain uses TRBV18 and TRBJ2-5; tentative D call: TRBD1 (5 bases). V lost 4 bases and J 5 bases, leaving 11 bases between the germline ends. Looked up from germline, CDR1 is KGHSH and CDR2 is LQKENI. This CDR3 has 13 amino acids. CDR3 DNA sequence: TGTGCCAGCTCACAGGGGTCGGAGGAGACCCAGTACTTC. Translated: CASSQGSEETQYF.